This is a list of T cell receptor beta chains from one sample in a study of T cells in Graves' hyperthyroidism and ophthalmopathy. TCRdb ran MiXCR on the multiplex PCR reads and lists one entry per CDR3 protein. The table includes 550,000 to 800,000 distinct CDR3 sequences, about 17% detected once. The sequencing input was blood. All receptors come from a man younger than 30 with Graves' hyperthyroidism. Both conserved end residues are part of each CDR3. The order of the fields is CDR3 protein, V gene, J gene.

CASSFRDRGPLSNQPQHF,TRBV28,TRBJ1-5
CASRRQDIGGGYTF,TRBV2,TRBJ1-2
CSASVGPGIQYF,TRBV20-1,TRBJ2-4
CSVEGDRAGYTF,TRBV29-1,TRBJ1-2
CASSPGGGSTDTQYF,TRBV18,TRBJ2-3
CASSSGQGARYEQYF,TRBV5-1,TRBJ2-7
CASRPRGGGYGYTF,TRBV6-1,TRBJ1-2
CASSPPALGADGYTF,TRBV18,TRBJ1-2
CASQTAMNTEAFF,TRBV27,TRBJ1-1
CASSPSDNEQFF,TRBV6-2/TRBV6-3,TRBJ2-1
CASKRGRQETQYF,TRBV28,TRBJ2-5
CASSYQGSNQPQHF,TRBV6-2/TRBV6-3,TRBJ1-5
CASSLGAVGNTEAFF,TRBV18,TRBJ1-1
CASSLSESGRASTDTQYF,TRBV3-1,TRBJ2-3
CASSLAGAFNQPQHF,TRBV28,TRBJ1-5
CASSQGVRARTDTQYF,TRBV14,TRBJ2-3
CASSSRGLGYTEAFF,TRBV28,TRBJ1-1
CASRETAMNTEAFF,TRBV5-1,TRBJ1-1
CSAQAGRGETQYF,TRBV20-1,TRBJ2-5
CAVVAGSTYEQYF,TRBV10-3,TRBJ2-7
CASSGTSGRRGETQYF,TRBV28,TRBJ2-5
CASSEEGRETQYF,TRBV2,TRBJ2-5
CATGGTNLDTQYF,TRBV24-1,TRBJ2-3
CASSLGTSGGYEQYF,TRBV28,TRBJ2-7
CASRAGLAGGDTQYF,TRBV28,TRBJ2-3
CASSFLASGSGETQYF,TRBV5-4,TRBJ2-5
CASSTFDRANQPQHF,TRBV19,TRBJ1-5
CASSNTRGTEAFF,TRBV6-1,TRBJ1-1
CASRKGQGGNQPQHF,TRBV27,TRBJ1-5
CASSLGQGPGYTF,TRBV11-2,TRBJ1-2
CASRADSHQPQHF,TRBV6-1,TRBJ1-5
CASLWTGATGELFF,TRBV2,TRBJ2-2
CSAGGSQETQYF,TRBV20-1,TRBJ2-5
CASRPRGGEDTQYF,TRBV6-2/TRBV6-3,TRBJ2-3
CASSSRRGAPNEQFF,TRBV28,TRBJ2-1
CASSQEGVGLAGSEQFF,TRBV4-1,TRBJ2-1
CATSRTGFYEQYF,TRBV15,TRBJ2-7
CASRHSNTGELFF,TRBV7-2,TRBJ2-2
CAISGWLGVHEQYF,TRBV10-3,TRBJ2-7
CASSVAGNTDTQYF,TRBV9,TRBJ2-3
CSVVPFSGANVLTF,TRBV29-1,TRBJ2-6
CASSSPGTEPNEQFF,TRBV12-3/TRBV12-4,TRBJ2-1
CASSLARKQETQYF,TRBV7-9,TRBJ2-5
CASSHGTANSPLHF,TRBV3-1,TRBJ1-6
CASSLDRNSGANVLTF,TRBV7-2,TRBJ2-6
CASSIRDREGDTQYF,TRBV19,TRBJ2-3
CASSLGSLEIGTQYF,TRBV12-3/TRBV12-4,TRBJ2-3
CASSLLVVAGVGYEQYF,TRBV7-2,TRBJ2-7
CASSQYRTQTGELFF,TRBV4-1,TRBJ2-2
CSADTADRTDTQYF,TRBV20-1,TRBJ2-3